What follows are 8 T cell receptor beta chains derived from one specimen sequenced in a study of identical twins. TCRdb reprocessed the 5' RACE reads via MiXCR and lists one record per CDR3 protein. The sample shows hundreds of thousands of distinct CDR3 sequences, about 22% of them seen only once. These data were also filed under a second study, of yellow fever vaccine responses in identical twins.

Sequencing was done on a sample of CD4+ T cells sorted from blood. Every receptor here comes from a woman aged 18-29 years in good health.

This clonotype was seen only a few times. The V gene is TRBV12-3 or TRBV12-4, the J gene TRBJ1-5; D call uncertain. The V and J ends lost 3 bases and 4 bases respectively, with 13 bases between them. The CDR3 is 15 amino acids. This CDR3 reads CASSFTGLTNQPQHF. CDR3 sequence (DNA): TGTGCCAGCAGTTTTACCGGACTGACGAATCAGCCCCAGCATTTT.

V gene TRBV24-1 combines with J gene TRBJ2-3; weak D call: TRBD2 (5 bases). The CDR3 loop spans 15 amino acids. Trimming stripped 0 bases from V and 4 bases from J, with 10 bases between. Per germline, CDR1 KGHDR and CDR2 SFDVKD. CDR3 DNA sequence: TGTGCCACCAGTGATTTGGAAGCGGAGGCAGATACGCAGTATTTT. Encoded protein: CATSDLEAEADTQYF.

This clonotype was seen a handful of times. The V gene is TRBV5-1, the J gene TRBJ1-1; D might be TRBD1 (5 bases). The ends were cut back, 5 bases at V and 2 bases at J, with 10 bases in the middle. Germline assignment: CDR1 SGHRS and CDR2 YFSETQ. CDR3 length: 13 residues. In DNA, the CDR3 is TGCGCCAGCAGTCGGGGCGCAAACACTGAAGCTTTCTTT. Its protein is CASSRGANTEAFF.

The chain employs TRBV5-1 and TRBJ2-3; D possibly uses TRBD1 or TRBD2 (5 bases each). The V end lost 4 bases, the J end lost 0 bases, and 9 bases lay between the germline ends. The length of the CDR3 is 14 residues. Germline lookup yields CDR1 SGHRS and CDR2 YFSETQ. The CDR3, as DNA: TGCGCCAGCAGCGAGGGACGGAGCACAGATACGCAGTATTTT. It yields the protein CASSEGRSTDTQYF.

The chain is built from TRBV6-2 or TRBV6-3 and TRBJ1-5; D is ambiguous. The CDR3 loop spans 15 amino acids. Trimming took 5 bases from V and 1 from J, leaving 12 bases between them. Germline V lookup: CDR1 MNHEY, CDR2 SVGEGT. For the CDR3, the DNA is TGTGCCAGCAGTCGCGACCAGAGGAGCAATCAGCCCCAGCATTTT. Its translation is CASSRDQRSNQPQHF.

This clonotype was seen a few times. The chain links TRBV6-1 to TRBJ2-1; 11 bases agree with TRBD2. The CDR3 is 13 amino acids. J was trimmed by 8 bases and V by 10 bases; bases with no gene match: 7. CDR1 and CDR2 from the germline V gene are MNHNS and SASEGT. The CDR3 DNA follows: TGTGCCACTGCTAGCGGGAGGAACTATGAGCAGTTCTTC. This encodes CATASGRNYEQFF.

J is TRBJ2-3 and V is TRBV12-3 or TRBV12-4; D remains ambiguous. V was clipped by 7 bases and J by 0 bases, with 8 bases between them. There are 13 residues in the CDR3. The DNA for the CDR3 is TGTGCCAGCAAGAAGCCTAGCACAGATACGCAGTATTTT. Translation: CASKKPSTDTQYF.

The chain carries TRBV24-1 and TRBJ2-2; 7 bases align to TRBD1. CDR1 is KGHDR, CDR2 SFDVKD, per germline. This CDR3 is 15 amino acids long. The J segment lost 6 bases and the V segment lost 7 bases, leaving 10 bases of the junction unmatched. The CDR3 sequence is CATRGGRGSAGELFF. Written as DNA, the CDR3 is TGTGCCACCAGGGGTGGCAGGGGGTCCGCCGGGGAGCTGTTTTTT.